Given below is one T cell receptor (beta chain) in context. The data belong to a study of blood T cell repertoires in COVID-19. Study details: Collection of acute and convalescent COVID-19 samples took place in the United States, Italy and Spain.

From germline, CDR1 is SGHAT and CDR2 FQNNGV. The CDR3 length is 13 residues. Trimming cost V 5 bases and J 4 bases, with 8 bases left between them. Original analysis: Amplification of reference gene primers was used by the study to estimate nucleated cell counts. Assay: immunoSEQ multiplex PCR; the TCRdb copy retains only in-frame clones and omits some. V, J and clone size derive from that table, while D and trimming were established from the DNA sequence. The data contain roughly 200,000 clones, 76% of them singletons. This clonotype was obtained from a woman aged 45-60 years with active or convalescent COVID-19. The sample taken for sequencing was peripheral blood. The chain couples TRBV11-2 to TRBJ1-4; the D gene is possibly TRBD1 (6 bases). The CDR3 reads CASSPDSNEKLFF. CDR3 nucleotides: TGTGCCAGCAGCCCGGACAGTAATGAAAAACTGTTTTTT.